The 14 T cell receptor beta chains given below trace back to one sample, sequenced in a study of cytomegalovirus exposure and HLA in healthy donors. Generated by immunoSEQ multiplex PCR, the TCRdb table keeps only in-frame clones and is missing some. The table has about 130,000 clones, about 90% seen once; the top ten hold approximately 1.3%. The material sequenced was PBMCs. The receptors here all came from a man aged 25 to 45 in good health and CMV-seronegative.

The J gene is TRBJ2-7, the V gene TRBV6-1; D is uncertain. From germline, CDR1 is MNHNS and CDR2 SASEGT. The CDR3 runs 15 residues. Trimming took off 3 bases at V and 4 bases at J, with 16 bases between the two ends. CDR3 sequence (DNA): TGTGCCAGCAGTGACGCGCACGTCGCCTTATACGAGCAGTACTTC. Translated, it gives CASSDAHVALYEQYF.

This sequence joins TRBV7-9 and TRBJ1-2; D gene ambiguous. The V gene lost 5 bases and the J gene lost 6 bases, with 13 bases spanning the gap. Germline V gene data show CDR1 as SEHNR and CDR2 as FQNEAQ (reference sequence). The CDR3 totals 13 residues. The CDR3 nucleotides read TGTGCCAGCAGCCCTGGGGAGATCCATGGCTACACCTTC. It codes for CASSPGEIHGYTF.

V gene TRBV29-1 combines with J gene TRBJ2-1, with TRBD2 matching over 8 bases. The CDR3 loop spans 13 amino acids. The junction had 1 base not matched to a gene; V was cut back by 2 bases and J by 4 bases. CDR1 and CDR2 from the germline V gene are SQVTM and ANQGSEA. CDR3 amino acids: CSVETSGYNEQFF. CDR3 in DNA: TGCAGCGTTGAAACTAGCGGTTACAATGAGCAGTTCTTC.

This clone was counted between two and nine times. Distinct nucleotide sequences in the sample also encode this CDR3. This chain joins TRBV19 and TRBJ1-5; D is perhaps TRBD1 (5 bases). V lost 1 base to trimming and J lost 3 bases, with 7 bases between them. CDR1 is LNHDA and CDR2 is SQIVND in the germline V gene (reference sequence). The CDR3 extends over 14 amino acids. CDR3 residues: CASSIGQINQPQHF. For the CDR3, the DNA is TGTGCCAGTAGTATAGGACAGATCAATCAGCCCCAGCATTTT.

The CDR3 here is CASSLEGSGRNQPQHF. Here the CDR3 DNA reads TGCGCCAGCAGCTTAGAAGGGTCAGGGAGGAATCAGCCCCAGCATTTT. J is TRBJ1-5 and V is TRBV5-1, with D perhaps matching TRBD1 (5 bases). Between the trimmed V and J ends, which lost 2 bases and 4 bases, there was a span of 16 bases. Germline lookup yields CDR1 SGHRS and CDR2 YFSETQ. The CDR3 has 16 amino acids.

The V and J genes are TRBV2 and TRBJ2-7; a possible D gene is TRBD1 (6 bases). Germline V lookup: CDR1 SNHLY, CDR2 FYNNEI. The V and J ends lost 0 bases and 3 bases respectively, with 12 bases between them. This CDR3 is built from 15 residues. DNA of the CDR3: TGTGCCAGCAGTGAAGCGCAGGGGTATTACTACGAGCAGTACTTC. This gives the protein CASSEAQGYYYEQYF.

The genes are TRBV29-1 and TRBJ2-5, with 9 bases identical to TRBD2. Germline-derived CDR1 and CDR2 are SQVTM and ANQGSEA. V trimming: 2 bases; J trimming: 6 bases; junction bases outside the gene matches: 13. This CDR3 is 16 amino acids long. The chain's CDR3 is CSVEFLAGSLEKTQYF. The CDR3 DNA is TGCAGCGTTGAATTCCTAGCGGGATCCCTAGAGAAGACCCAGTACTTC.

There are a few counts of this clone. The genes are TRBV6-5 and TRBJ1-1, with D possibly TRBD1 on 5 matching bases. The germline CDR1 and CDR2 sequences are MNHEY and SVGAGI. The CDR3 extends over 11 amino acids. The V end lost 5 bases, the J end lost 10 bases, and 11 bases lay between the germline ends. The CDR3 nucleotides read TGTGCCAGCAGTCGGGGGGGAGTAGCTTTCTTT. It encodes CASSRGGVAFF.

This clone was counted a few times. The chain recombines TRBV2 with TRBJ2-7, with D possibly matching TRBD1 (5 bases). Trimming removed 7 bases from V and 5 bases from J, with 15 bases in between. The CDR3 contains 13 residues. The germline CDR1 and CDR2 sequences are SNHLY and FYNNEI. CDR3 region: CASIEQASDEQYF. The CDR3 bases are TGTGCCAGCATAGAACAGGCCTCTGACGAGCAGTACTTC.

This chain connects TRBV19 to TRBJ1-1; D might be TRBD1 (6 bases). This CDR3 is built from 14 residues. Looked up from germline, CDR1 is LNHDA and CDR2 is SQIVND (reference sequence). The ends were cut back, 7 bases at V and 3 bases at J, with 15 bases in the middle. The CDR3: CASTSQGRYTEAFF. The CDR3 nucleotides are TGTGCCAGTACGAGTCAGGGGCGATACACTGAAGCTTTCTTT.

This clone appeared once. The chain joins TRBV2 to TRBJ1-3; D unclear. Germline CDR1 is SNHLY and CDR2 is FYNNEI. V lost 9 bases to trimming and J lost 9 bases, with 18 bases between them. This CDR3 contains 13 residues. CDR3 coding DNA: TGTGCCAGTAACGACATCTCCACCGGCACCATATATTTT. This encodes CASNDISTGTIYF.

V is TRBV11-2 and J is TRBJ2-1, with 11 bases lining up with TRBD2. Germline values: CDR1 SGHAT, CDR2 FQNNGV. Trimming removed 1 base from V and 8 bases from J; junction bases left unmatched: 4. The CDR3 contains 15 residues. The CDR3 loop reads CASSLGLAGGYEQFF. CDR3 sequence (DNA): TGTGCCAGCAGCTTAGGGCTAGCGGGAGGCTATGAGCAGTTCTTC.

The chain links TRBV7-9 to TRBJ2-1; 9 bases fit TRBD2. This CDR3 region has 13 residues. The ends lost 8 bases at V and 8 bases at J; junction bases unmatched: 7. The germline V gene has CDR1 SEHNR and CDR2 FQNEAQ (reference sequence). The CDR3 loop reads CASSSGMGDEQFF. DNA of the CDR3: TGTGCCAGCTCTAGCGGGATGGGGGATGAGCAGTTCTTC.

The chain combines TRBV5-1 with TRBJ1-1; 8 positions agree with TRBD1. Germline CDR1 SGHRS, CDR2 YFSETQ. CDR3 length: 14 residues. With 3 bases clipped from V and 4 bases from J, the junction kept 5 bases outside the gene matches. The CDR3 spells CASSSTGDRTEAFF. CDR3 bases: TGCGCCAGCAGCTCGACAGGGGACCGCACTGAAGCTTTCTTT.